What follows are 8 T cell receptor beta chains derived from one specimen sequenced in a study of T cell responses to AZD1222 COVID-19 vaccine. Sequenced by immunoSEQ multiplex PCR; TCRdb stores in-frame clones only, minus some. This table has 180,000 or so clones, approximately 95% appearing once. The specimen comprised peripheral blood, sampled on day 0 of AZD1222 vaccination. These receptors were taken from an adult in good health.

The chain links TRBV7-8 to TRBJ2-2; D call uncertain. The ends were cut back, 1 base at V and 0 bases at J, with 9 bases in the middle. CDR1 is SGHVS and CDR2 is FQNEAQ in the germline V gene. The length of the CDR3 is 16 residues. The CDR3 loop is CASSLERGANTGELFF. CDR3 nucleotides: TGTGCCAGCAGCTTAGAGAGAGGCGCGAACACCGGGGAGCTGTTTTTT.

This chain links TRBV5-3 with TRBJ1-2; no clear D gene. TRBV5-3 is known as an ORF, though its function is uncertain. Trimming stripped 4 bases from V and 5 bases from J, with 15 bases between. The CDR3 covers 14 residues. The CDR3 DNA reads TGTGCCAGAAGCCTGAGAATAGAAGAGTATGGCTACACCTTC. This encodes CARSLRIEEYGYTF.

The rearrangement joins TRBV15 to TRBJ1-3, with 9 nucleotides matching TRBD1. The V segment lost 1 base and the J segment 7 bases; nucleotides outside the gene matches: 5. Germline V gene data show CDR1 as LNHNV and CDR2 as YYDKDF (reference sequence). The CDR3 extends over 15 amino acids. DNA of the CDR3: TGTGCCACCAGCAGAGCCGGGACAGGGTTGAACACCATATATTTT. Its translation: CATSRAGTGLNTIYF.

J is TRBJ2-1 and V is TRBV6-5; 7 bases agree with TRBD2. J gave up 2 bases and V 0 bases, and 4 bases lay outside the gene matches. CDR3 length equals 16 residues. Per the germline V gene, CDR1 is MNHEY and CDR2 is SVGAGI. The CDR3 coding sequence is TGTGCCAGCAGTTACTCTTTTGCGGGGGCCTACAATGAGCAGTTCTTC. It encodes CASSYSFAGAYNEQFF.

CDR3 loop: CASSRSGRHNYEQYF. CDR3 coding DNA: TGTGCCAGCAGCCGAAGTGGACGGCACAACTACGAGCAGTACTTC. The chain uses TRBV3-1 (or the pseudogene TRBV3-2) and TRBJ2-7; unclear D gene. The germline CDR1 and CDR2 sequences are LGHDT and YNNKEL (reference sequence). V dropped 4 bases and J dropped 3 bases, with 16 bases sitting between them. This CDR3 has 15 amino acids.

The gene calls are TRBV12-3 or TRBV12-4 and TRBJ1-1; no reliable D call. V was cut by 2 bases and J by 4 bases, with 8 bases left in between. This CDR3 has 13 residues. CDR3 region: CASSLIGSTEAFF. The CDR3 DNA sequence: TGTGCCAGCAGTTTAATAGGGAGCACTGAAGCTTTCTTT.

J is TRBJ1-5 and V is TRBV4-1, with D possibly being TRBD1 (6 bases). CDR1 and CDR2 from the germline V gene are MGHRA and YSYEKL. The CDR3 is 16 amino acids. Trimming cost V 3 bases and J 4 bases, with 16 bases left between them. The DNA for the CDR3 is TGCGCCAGCAGCCACGGGAGTACAGGGATGAATCAGCCCCAGCATTTT. Residues: CASSHGSTGMNQPQHF.

The V call is TRBV19, the J call TRBJ2-5, with TRBD2 identical over 7 bases. Germline V gene sequence: CDR1 LNHDA, CDR2 SQIVND (reference sequence). With 3 bases clipped from V and 3 bases from J, the junction kept 10 bases outside the gene matches. This CDR3 is 16 amino acids long. Here the CDR3 DNA reads TGTGCCAGTAGTATGGGGTGGGCTAGCGGTAAAGAGACCCAGTACTTC. Protein sequence: CASSMGWASGKETQYF.